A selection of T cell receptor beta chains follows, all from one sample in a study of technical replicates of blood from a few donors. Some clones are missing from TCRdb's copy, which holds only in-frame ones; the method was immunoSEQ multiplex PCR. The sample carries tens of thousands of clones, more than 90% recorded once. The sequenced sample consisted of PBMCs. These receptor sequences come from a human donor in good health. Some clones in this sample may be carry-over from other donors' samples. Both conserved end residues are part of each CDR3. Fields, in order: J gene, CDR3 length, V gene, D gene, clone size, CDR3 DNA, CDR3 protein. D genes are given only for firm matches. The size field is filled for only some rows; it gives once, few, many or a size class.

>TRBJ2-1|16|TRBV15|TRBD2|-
TGTGCCACCAGCAGAGGACTAGCGGGAGTGTTCAATGAGCAGTTCTTC
CATSRGLAGVFNEQFF
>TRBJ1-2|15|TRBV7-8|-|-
TGTGCCAGCAGCTTCCGGGACAAGGTCTTGAGTGGCTACACCTTC
CASSFRDKVLSGYTF
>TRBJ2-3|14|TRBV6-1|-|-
TGTGCCAGCAGGGGAGGACTAAGCACAGATACGCAGTATTTT
CASRGGLSTDTQYF
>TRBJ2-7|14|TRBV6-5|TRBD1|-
TGTGCCAGCAGTCGTCGGCAGGGGGCTTACGAGCAGTACTTC
CASSRRQGAYEQYF
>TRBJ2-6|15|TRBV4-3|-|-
TGCGCCAGCAGCCAAGAGAGGGTTGGGGCCAACGTCCTGACTTTC
CASSQERVGANVLTF
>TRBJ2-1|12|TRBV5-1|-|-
TGCGCCAGCAGCTTGGCCGCGAATGAGCAGTTCTTC
CASSLAANEQFF
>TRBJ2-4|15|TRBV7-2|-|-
TGTGCCAGCAGCTCCACACTACTAGCCAAAAACATTCAGTACTTC
CASSSTLLAKNIQYF
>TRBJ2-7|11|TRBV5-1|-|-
TGCGCCAGCAGCGGGGAGGCTGAGCAGTACTTC
CASSGEAEQYF
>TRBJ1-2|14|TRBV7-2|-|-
TGTGCCAGCAGCTTAGATTGGGGGGATGATGGCTACACCTTC
CASSLDWGDDGYTF
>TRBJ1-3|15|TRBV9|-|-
TGTGCCAGCAGCGCTAGATCAGTCTCTGGAAACACCATATATTTT
CASSARSVSGNTIYF
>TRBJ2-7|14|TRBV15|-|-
TGTGCCACCAGCAGAGAAAGAACAGGCTACGAGCAGTACTTC
CATSRERTGYEQYF
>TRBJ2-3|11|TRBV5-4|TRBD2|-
TGTGCCAGCAGCCCAGGACTAGTGTGGTATTTT
CASSPGLVWYF
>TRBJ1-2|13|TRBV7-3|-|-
TGTGCCAGCAGCCGCGGGCAGGGGTATGGCTACACCTTC
CASSRGQGYGYTF
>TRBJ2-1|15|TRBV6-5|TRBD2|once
TGTGCCAGCAGTTACGAGGGACTAACAATCAATGAGCAGTTCTTC
CASSYEGLTINEQFF
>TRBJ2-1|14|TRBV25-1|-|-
TGTGCCAGCAGTCTACGGACAGCGGTCGATGAGCAGTTCTTC
CASSLRTAVDEQFF
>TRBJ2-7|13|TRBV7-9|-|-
TGTGCCAGCAGCTTAGCGGCAGCCTACGAGCAGTACTTC
CASSLAAAYEQYF
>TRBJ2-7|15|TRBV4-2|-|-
TGTGCCAGCAGCCTAGGGCGGACTGTATCCTACGAGCAGTACTTC
CASSLGRTVSYEQYF